The table lists the clone carrying this T cell receptor beta chain with a few counts. Antigen unknown. TCRdb reprocessed the 5' RACE reads via MiXCR and lists one record per CDR3 protein. In the table there are under 300,000 distinct CDR3 sequences, 10% to 15% of which are singletons. This entry is derived from a study of T cells after yellow fever vaccination. Study-wide points: Among primary-vaccination clones, most reappeared after the booster, at about 95% for CD4 and around 91% for CD8.

The sequence derives from a man aged 30-40 years who received the YFV17D yellow fever vaccine. This specimen was CD4+ T cells sorted from PBMCs, taken 45 days after the yellow fever booster vaccination.

This CDR3 reads CASSSPGGLSYEQYF. In nucleotides, the CDR3 is TGTGCCAGCAGCTCGCCGGGAGGGTTATCCTACGAGCAGTACTTC. The chain links TRBV5-5 to TRBJ2-7; TRBD2 agrees at 8 bases. The CDR3 is 15 residues long. V trimming: 3 bases; J trimming: 1 base; junction bases outside the gene matches: 6. CDR1 is SGHKS, CDR2 YYEKEE, per germline (reference sequence).